Below are 28 T cell receptor beta chains sequenced from a single sample in a study of blood T cell repertoires in COVID-19. Measured with immunoSEQ multiplex PCR; TCRdb has only the in-frame clones, and not every one. The data hold about 420,000 clones, with around 90% observed a single time. The sample comprised peripheral blood. These receptor sequences come from a man younger than 30 with COVID-19, enrolled during active disease.

This clone was detected once. The J gene is TRBJ2-7, the V gene TRBV11-2; the D gene is possibly TRBD2 (5 bases). CDR1 is SGHAT and CDR2 is FQNNGV in the germline V gene. CDR3 length: 15 amino acids. Trimming cost V 0 bases and J 5 bases, with 14 bases left between them. CDR3 bases: TGTGCCAGCAGCTTAGACCAGCGGAGGTTCAACGAGCAGTACTTC. Its protein product is CASSLDQRRFNEQYF.

The sample holds one count of this clone. This chain joins TRBV10-2 and TRBJ2-7; tentative D call: TRBD1 (6 bases). This CDR3 spans 13 amino acids. Germline V gives CDR1 WSHSY, CDR2 SAAADI. Trimming shortened V by 6 bases and J by 2 bases, and 11 bases separated the two germline ends. CDR3 loop: CASSGDIAYEQYF. The CDR3 DNA follows: TGCGCCAGCAGCGGGGACATTGCCTACGAGCAGTACTTC.

The chain combines TRBV5-1 with TRBJ2-3; unclear D gene. Between the trimmed V and J ends, which lost 3 bases and 3 bases, there was a span of 5 bases. CDR1 is SGHRS and CDR2 is YFSETQ in the germline V gene. This CDR3 has 12 amino acids. The CDR3: CASSYSTDTQYF. The DNA of the CDR3 is TGCGCCAGCAGCTATTCTACAGATACGCAGTATTTT.

The chain recombines TRBV2 with TRBJ1-1; TRBD1 agrees at 7 bases. CDR1 and CDR2 from the germline V gene are SNHLY and FYNNEI. Trimming took 7 bases from V and 1 from J; bases not matched to a gene: 9. The CDR3 covers 15 residues. CDR3 DNA sequence: TGTGCCAGCACCCTTACAGGGGATGGGAACACTGAAGCTTTCTTT. Protein sequence: CASTLTGDGNTEAFF.

This chain uses TRBV4-1 with TRBJ2-1, with D hard to call. Trimming left V 3 bases short and J 6 bases short, with 12 bases between. The CDR3 contains 14 residues. Germline V gene sequence: CDR1 MGHRA, CDR2 YSYEKL. The CDR3 DNA is TGCGCCAGCAGCCAGGCACTAAAGGCCAATGAGCAGTTCTTC. Translation: CASSQALKANEQFF.

The rearrangement links TRBV29-1 to TRBJ2-2, with TRBD1 matching 12 bases. With 5 bases clipped from V and 4 bases from J, the junction kept 11 bases outside the gene matches. Germline assignment: CDR1 SQVTM and CDR2 ANQGSEA. The CDR3 contains 17 residues. CDR3 DNA: TGCAGCGTTCGGGACAGGGGGCGAGGGCGAGGCACCGGGGAGCTGTTTTTT. Translating gives CSVRDRGRGRGTGELFF.

The CDR3 spells CATRRGHRDDGELFF. CDR3 coding DNA: TGTGCCACCAGACGGGGACACCGGGACGACGGGGAGCTGTTTTTT. This chain uses TRBV24-1 with TRBJ2-2, with D maybe TRBD1 (6 bases). Germline loops: CDR1 KGHDR, CDR2 SFDVKD. CDR3 length: 15 amino acids. The germline V and J ends were trimmed by 7 bases and 7 bases, with 18 bases remaining between them.

This rearrangement joins TRBV7-9 to TRBJ1-1; D gene ambiguous. The CDR3 covers 13 residues. Germline V gene sequence: CDR1 SEHNR, CDR2 FQNEAQ (reference sequence). Trimming removed 1 base at V and 5 bases at J, with 8 bases between. This CDR3 reads CASSLDGVTEAFF. CDR3 sequence (DNA): TGTGCCAGCAGCTTAGACGGAGTTACTGAAGCTTTCTTT.

The chain couples TRBV19 to TRBJ1-1; no clear D. V was cut by 7 bases and J by 2 bases, with 17 bases left in between. This CDR3 spans 15 amino acids. The germline gives CDR1 LNHDA, CDR2 SQIVND (reference sequence). In nucleotides, the CDR3 is TGTGCCAGTATCCATTTGGAACAGTTCAACACTGAAGCTTTCTTT. Its translation is CASIHLEQFNTEAFF.

The chain recombines TRBV7-6 with TRBJ2-7; TRBD1 is a possible D gene (6 bases). The CDR3 is made up of 16 amino acids. V gave up 1 base and J gave up 4 bases, with 17 bases separating them. CDR1 and CDR2 from the germline V gene are SGHVS and FNYEAQ. The CDR3 spells CASSLERTDVGYEQYF. The CDR3 nucleotides read TGTGCCAGCAGCTTAGAGAGGACAGACGTTGGGTACGAGCAGTACTTC.

The chain combines TRBV6-5 with TRBJ2-1, with TRBD2 as a possible D gene (6 bases). V gave up 7 bases and J gave up 9 bases, with 16 bases separating them. Germline CDR1 MNHEY, CDR2 SVGAGI. The length of the CDR3 is 13 residues. CDR3 protein: CASTGRMGGEQFF. The CDR3 DNA reads as TGTGCCAGCACGGGCCGCATGGGGGGTGAGCAGTTCTTC.

The chain uses TRBV15 and TRBJ1-2, with D unresolved. The CDR3 length is 12 residues. Germline V gives CDR1 LNHNV, CDR2 YYDKDF (reference sequence). Trimming took 11 bases from V and 8 from J, leaving 18 bases between them. The CDR3 sequence is CASGVGGYGYTF. CDR3 sequence (DNA): TGTGCCTCGGGCGTGGGAGGTTACGGCTACACCTTC.

The rearrangement links TRBV29-1 to TRBJ2-1, with 9 positions matching TRBD2. The germline V gene has CDR1 SQVTM and CDR2 ANQGSEA. With V trimmed by 2 bases and J by 12 bases, 11 bases remained unmatched. This CDR3 is 14 amino acids long. CDR3 DNA sequence: TGCAGCGTTGAATCAAGTTTGGCGGGAGGGTCGCAGTTCTTC. This translates into CSVESSLAGGSQFF.

The J gene is TRBJ1-1, the V gene TRBV3-1 (or the pseudogene TRBV3-2); D is unresolved. The germline gives CDR1 LGHDT, CDR2 YNNKEL (reference sequence). V was cut by 6 bases and J by 4 bases, with 12 bases left in between. The CDR3 totals 13 residues. The CDR3 spells CASRDGGSTEAFF. The CDR3 DNA reads as TGTGCCAGCAGGGACGGAGGAAGCACTGAAGCTTTCTTT.

The rearrangement links TRBV7-2 to TRBJ2-7; TRBD2 matches 13 bases. This CDR3 is built from 14 residues. Germline V gene sequence: CDR1 SGHTA, CDR2 FQGNSA. The V and J ends lost 7 bases and 6 bases, in that order; junction bases with no gene match: 6. CDR3 loop: CASTRTSGRIEQYF. The CDR3 coding sequence is TGTGCCAGCACCCGGACTAGCGGGAGAATCGAGCAGTACTTC.

This chain uses TRBV18 with TRBJ2-3; D is perhaps TRBD1 (6 bases). Germline assignment: CDR1 KGHSH and CDR2 LQKENI. Trimming took 3 bases from V and 5 from J, leaving 18 bases between them. The CDR3 consists of 16 residues. The CDR3 sequence: CASSPSLGALGDTQYF. The CDR3, as DNA: TGTGCCAGCTCACCCTCCCTGGGGGCGCTTGGAGATACGCAGTATTTT.

This rearrangement joins TRBV19 to TRBJ1-5; D remains unclear. CDR1 is LNHDA, CDR2 SQIVND, per germline (reference sequence). Trimming pared 4 bases from V and 4 bases from J, leaving 14 bases between. The CDR3 is 15 residues long. The CDR3 nucleotides are TGTGCCAGTAGTAAGGTGAGAGGGAGAAATCAGCCCCAGCATTTT. It codes for CASSKVRGRNQPQHF.

The chain employs TRBV7-9 and TRBJ1-2; D is uncertain. Trimming removed 5 bases at V and 6 bases at J, with 19 bases between. Germline assignment: CDR1 SEHNR and CDR2 FQNEAQ (reference sequence). The length of the CDR3 is 15 residues. CDR3 sequence reads: CASSPELAAHDGYTF. The CDR3 DNA reads as TGTGCCAGCAGCCCCGAACTGGCGGCGCATGATGGCTACACCTTC.

CDR3: CASSVLAGLSDTQYF. The CDR3 bases are TGTGCCAGCAGCGTTCTAGCGGGGTTATCAGATACGCAGTATTTT. The chain couples TRBV9 to TRBJ2-3; 9 positions match TRBD2. Germline loops: CDR1 SGDLS, CDR2 YYNGEE. The junction had 5 bases not matched to a gene; V was cut back by 2 bases and J by 4 bases. CDR3 size: 15 residues.

This clone was picked up one time. The genes are TRBV25-1 and TRBJ1-1; tentatively, D is TRBD1 (6 bases). Trimming stripped 9 bases from V and 6 bases from J, with 17 bases between. This CDR3 has 13 residues. Germline values: CDR1 MGHDK, CDR2 SYGVNS. CDR3 nucleotides: TGTGCCAGTGCAACGGGGGGCGCAGCTGAAGCTTTCTTT. Its translation is CASATGGAAEAFF.

This clone was recorded once. The chain combines TRBV19 with TRBJ2-7; TRBD2 aligns across 10 bases. Losses at the gene ends were 4 bases for V and 4 bases for J; bases not matched to a gene: 4. The CDR3 totals 14 residues. The germline CDR1 and CDR2 sequences are LNHDA and SQIVND (reference sequence). CDR3 DNA: TGTGCCAGTAGTAACCAGCGGGAGGGATACGAGCAGTACTTC. This translates into CASSNQREGYEQYF.

This clone was observed once. V usage is TRBV4-1 and J usage is TRBJ2-5; TRBD2 aligns across 14 bases. The germline V gene has CDR1 MGHRA and CDR2 YSYEKL. V shed 7 bases, J shed 3 bases, and the junction held 4 bases outside the gene matches. The CDR3 has 15 amino acids. The CDR3 region has the DNA TGCGCCAGCAACATGGGACTAGCGGGGGAAGAGACCCAGTACTTC. Translating it yields CASNMGLAGEETQYF.

This sequence joins TRBV14 and TRBJ1-1, with 9 bases identical to TRBD1. Germline CDR1 SGHDN, CDR2 FVKESK. The CDR3 runs to 18 residues. Germline trimming cut 4 bases from V and 6 bases from J; bases unmatched to any gene: 18. DNA of the CDR3: TGTGCCAGCAGCCGAACGGACAGGGGTGTTCTGTCGCTCGCTGAAGCTTTCTTT. This translates into CASSRTDRGVLSLAEAFF.

Worth noting for this clone: The sample holds other DNA sequences that translate to the same CDR3. The chain joins TRBV19 to TRBJ2-5; 8 bases map to TRBD1. J was trimmed by 3 bases and V by 6 bases; bases with no gene match: 3. The CDR3 covers 13 residues. Germline assignment: CDR1 LNHDA and CDR2 SQIVND (reference sequence). The CDR3 reads CASSQDREETQYF. As DNA, the CDR3 is TGTGCCAGTAGCCAGGACAGGGAAGAGACCCAGTACTTC.

The chain employs TRBV5-4 and TRBJ1-4; 9 bases are shared with TRBD1. Germline V lookup: CDR1 SGHNT, CDR2 YYREEE (reference sequence). Trimming took 4 bases from V and 8 from J; bases not matched to a gene: 9. The CDR3 has 15 amino acids. Here the CDR3 DNA reads TGTGCCAGCAGCGGCGACAGGGGGTTGGAAGAAAAACTGTTTTTT. Its protein is CASSGDRGLEEKLFF.

V gene TRBV30 combines with J gene TRBJ1-6; the match to TRBD1 covers 9 bases. Germline V gene data show CDR1 as GTSNPN and CDR2 as SVGIG (reference sequence). The CDR3 is 14 amino acids. Trimming took 0 bases from V and 10 from J; bases not matched to a gene: 4. CDR3 in DNA: TGTGCCTGGAGTGTCCTGGGACAGGGCTCACCCCTCCACTTT. Translating it yields CAWSVLGQGSPLHF.

CDR3 nucleotides: TGTGCCAGCAGCCGCAATAAACCAGGGGGGAAAGAGACCCAGTACTTC. Protein sequence: CASSRNKPGGKETQYF. The genes are TRBV5-4 and TRBJ2-5; tentative D call: TRBD1 (7 bases). The CDR3 has 16 residues. Germline lookup yields CDR1 SGHNT and CDR2 YYREEE (reference sequence). V lost 4 bases to trimming and J lost 3 bases, with 19 bases between them. The full variable domain, with the rest looked up from reference TRBV5-4 and TRBJ2-5, is ETGVTQSPTHLIKTRGQQVTLRCSSQSGHNTVSWYQQALGQGPQFIFQYYREEENGRGNFPPRFSGLQFPNYSSELNVNALELDDSALYLCASSRNKPGGKETQYFGPGTRLLVL.

The chain combines TRBV5-1 with TRBJ1-4; D not certain. CDR3 length equals 13 residues. Trimming cost V 1 base and J 8 bases, with 9 bases left between them. Germline V gene sequence: CDR1 SGHRS, CDR2 YFSETQ. CDR3 residues: CASSLSSEEKLFF. In DNA, the CDR3 is TGCGCCAGCAGCTTGAGTAGTGAAGAAAAACTGTTTTTT.